This TCR beta chain was observed in a study of OX40 agonist ivuxolimab in advanced cancers. Study-wide background: Dose-escalation patients had hepatocellular carcinoma, melanoma, renal cell or head and neck cancer.

The junction had 8 bases not matched to a gene; V was cut back by 3 bases and J by 4 bases. The CDR3 is 17 residues long. The germline V gene has CDR1 SGHRS and CDR2 YFSETQ. Method: immunoSEQ multiplex PCR; TCRdb's copy keeps in-frame clones and lacks some. In the table there are 25,000 to 40,000 clones, about 83% of which are singletons. The clonotype was recovered from an adult with an advanced solid tumor such as melanoma, head and neck, liver or kidney cancer. The chain links TRBV5-1 to TRBJ2-5; TRBD2 aligns across 14 bases. The material sequenced was CD4+ or CD8+ T cells sorted from blood, taken in a trial of the OX40 agonist ivuxolimab. CDR3 DNA sequence: TGCGCCAGCAGCTCGGGACTAGCGGGAGAGGGGCGAGAGACCCAGTACTTC. Translation: CASSSGLAGEGRETQYF.